A selection of T cell receptor beta chains follows, all from one sample in a study of blood T cell repertoires in COVID-19. Clones were read by immunoSEQ multiplex PCR, and TCRdb kept only the in-frame ones, dropping some. The data hold some 300,000 clones, with about 91% observed a single time. Material: peripheral blood. The receptors come from a woman aged 25-40 years who had recovered from COVID-19. The CDR3 runs from the conserved cysteine through the conserved F or W. D genes are given only for firm matches. Rows may omit the clone size; those that give it use once, few, many or a size class.

TRBJ1-3	NA	TRBV6-6	NA	TGTGCCAGCAGTTACGGTGCGGGGGCGAGCGGAAACACCATATATTTT	CASSYGAGASGNTIYF
TRBJ1-1	NA	TRBV29-1	TRBD1	TGCAGCGCCCGAAGACAGGGCAACACTGAAGCTTTCTTT	CSARRQGNTEAFF
TRBJ2-1	NA	TRBV19	NA	TGTGCCAGTAGTGATACAGTGCATGCCTACAATGAGCAGTTCTTC	CASSDTVHAYNEQFF
TRBJ2-3	NA	TRBV6-2/TRBV6-3	NA	TGTGCCAGCAGTTACCAGGGGCGCGAGGTTGAGACGCAGTATTTT	CASSYQGREVETQYF
TRBJ1-1	NA	TRBV5-4	NA	TGTGCCAGCAGCTTGGTCAGGGATGACACTGAAGCTTTCTTT	CASSLVRDDTEAFF
TRBJ2-7	once	TRBV28	NA	TGTGCCAGCTTCTCTCGACCGGGGTTCACACAACCGAACTACGAGCAGTACTTC	CASFSRPGFTQPNYEQYF
TRBJ2-7	NA	TRBV12-3/TRBV12-4	NA	TGTGCCAGCAGGCAAACAGGTTCCTACGAGCAGTACTTC	CASRQTGSYEQYF
TRBJ1-2	NA	TRBV7-9	NA	TGTGCCAGCAGCTTAGGTGTCGCAGTCCGTATCTATGGCTACACCTTC	CASSLGVAVRIYGYTF
TRBJ2-5	once	TRBV19	TRBD1	TGTGCCAGTAGTATTACAGGGGGCCAAGAGACCCAGTACTTC	CASSITGGQETQYF
TRBJ1-3	once	TRBV9	TRBD1	TGTGCCAGCAGCGCAGGACAGGGATCCAGCTCTGGAAACACCATATATTTT	CASSAGQGSSSGNTIYF
TRBJ1-5	NA	TRBV28	NA	TGTGCCAGCAGTTTAACCGGGACATCGAGCAATCAGCCCCAGCATTTT	CASSLTGTSSNQPQHF
TRBJ2-1	NA	TRBV10-3	TRBD1	TGTGCCATCAGTGGGACAGGCCCAGGTTTCTACAATGAGCAGTTCTTC	CAISGTGPGFYNEQFF
TRBJ2-7	NA	TRBV7-3	TRBD2	TGTGCCAGCAGCAGGGGCGCGGGGGGCTACGAGCAGTACTTC	CASSRGAGGYEQYF
TRBJ2-5	NA	TRBV7-9	NA	TGTGCCAGCAGCTTAGAAGGAGGGACCCAGTACTTC	CASSLEGGTQYF
TRBJ1-1	NA	TRBV6-2/TRBV6-3	NA	TGTGCCAGCAATTACAGGGAAGCGGGGAACACTGAAGCTTTCTTT	CASNYREAGNTEAFF
TRBJ1-2	NA	TRBV27	NA	TGTGCCAGCAGTTTATCAGGGGTCCCAAATGGCTACACCTTC	CASSLSGVPNGYTF
TRBJ1-3	NA	TRBV3-1/TRBV3-2	NA	TGTGCCAGCAGCCTTCTACACCGCGGTAACACCATATATTTT	CASSLLHRGNTIYF
TRBJ2-7	NA	TRBV19	TRBD2	TGTGCCAGTAGCACCCTAGCGGGGGTTGTGTACGAGCAGTACTTC	CASSTLAGVVYEQYF
TRBJ1-6	NA	TRBV5-1	TRBD1	TGCGCCAGCAGCTTGGGACAGGGGCCCGGGGCCCTCCACTTT	CASSLGQGPGALHF
TRBJ2-5	NA	TRBV2	NA	TGTGCCAGCAGCGTTGCGGGGACCCAAGAGACCCAGTACTTC	CASSVAGTQETQYF
TRBJ2-1	NA	TRBV7-9	NA	TGTGCCAGCAGCATCACAGGTGACTCCTACAATGAGCAGTTCTTC	CASSITGDSYNEQFF
TRBJ2-1	NA	TRBV7-9	TRBD1	TGTGCCAGCAGTAACAGGGGCAATGAGCAGTTCTTC	CASSNRGNEQFF
TRBJ1-1	NA	TRBV3-1/TRBV3-2	NA	TGTGCCACAACGGGCCGGGGGGACACTGAAGCTTTCTTT	CATTGRGDTEAFF
TRBJ2-2	NA	TRBV7-9	TRBD1	TGTGCCAGCAGCTTAGTCTCCAGGGGGCTAGACACCGGGGAGCTGTTTTTT	CASSLVSRGLDTGELFF
TRBJ2-5	NA	TRBV20-1	NA	TGCAGTGCTAGTATCAGGGTACAAGAGACCCAGTACTTC	CSASIRVQETQYF
TRBJ2-1	NA	TRBV24-1	TRBD1	TGTGCCACCAGTGATTTGCAACCGGGACAGGGTTGGAATGAGCAGTTCTTC	CATSDLQPGQGWNEQFF
TRBJ1-3	once	TRBV7-9	NA	TGTGCCAGCAGCTTTACGGGGAACACCATATATTTT	CASSFTGNTIYF
TRBJ2-1	NA	TRBV5-1	TRBD1	TGCGCCAGCAGCTCCGGGACAGAACTGTACAATGAGCAGTTCTTC	CASSSGTELYNEQFF
TRBJ2-5	NA	TRBV19	NA	TGTGCCAGTACCCCTAGGAGTACAAACCAAGAGACCCAGTACTTC	CASTPRSTNQETQYF
TRBJ2-7	few	TRBV7-2	NA	TGTGCCAGCAGCTTACAGGGGTCCGGATACGAGCAGTACTTC	CASSLQGSGYEQYF
TRBJ1-1	NA	TRBV10-3	NA	TGTGCCATCAGTGATAGCAGCCCAAACACTGAAGCTTTCTTT	CAISDSSPNTEAFF
TRBJ2-7	NA	TRBV28	NA	TGTGCCAGCAGCGTGGCCGTGGCTAGCGTCCACGAGCAGTACTTC	CASSVAVASVHEQYF
TRBJ1-1	NA	TRBV28	NA	TGTGCCAGCAGTTTATATTATTTAGGGGATGGGTACACTGAAGCTTTCTTT	CASSLYYLGDGYTEAFF
TRBJ2-3	NA	TRBV4-1	TRBD2	TGCGCCAGCAGCCAAGGTAGCGGGGGGGTGGTTACAGATACGCAGTATTTT	CASSQGSGGVVTDTQYF
TRBJ2-3	NA	TRBV3-1/TRBV3-2	NA	TGTGCCAGCAGCCCGACCAGACTTGCGGGAGATACGCAGTATTTT	CASSPTRLAGDTQYF
TRBJ1-4	NA	TRBV29-1	TRBD1	TGCAGCGTGGGACAGACCAATGAAAAACTGTTTTTT	CSVGQTNEKLFF
TRBJ2-6	NA	TRBV2	NA	TGTGCCAGCAGTGAAGCGCTTCATAGTTACCGCGTCCTGACTTTC	CASSEALHSYRVLTF
TRBJ1-1	NA	TRBV3-1/TRBV3-2	NA	TGTGCCAGCAGCCAAGCCGGACAGAACACTGAAGCTTTCTTT	CASSQAGQNTEAFF
TRBJ1-1	NA	TRBV7-9	TRBD1	TGTGCCAGCAGCCAACTCAAGGGACAGATGAACACTGAAGCTTTCTTT	CASSQLKGQMNTEAFF
TRBJ2-5	NA	TRBV28	NA	TGTGCGCCCCCGGGAACCCAGTACTTC	CAPPGTQYF
TRBJ2-7	few	TRBV7-9	NA	TGTGCCAGCAGCGCGCTCGGGGAGCAGTACTTC	CASSALGEQYF
TRBJ2-2	few	TRBV4-2	NA	TGTGCCAGCAGCCAAGAAATTGGTGGGGGGACCGGGGAGCTGTTTTTT	CASSQEIGGGTGELFF
TRBJ1-2	NA	TRBV7-9	NA	TGTGCCAGCAGTTCACGGGAGGTGGGGCAGATCTATGGCTACACCTTC	CASSSREVGQIYGYTF
TRBJ2-3	NA	TRBV6-4	TRBD1	TGTGCCAGCAGTGTCGGGACAGGGGGCGCAGATACGCAGTATTTT	CASSVGTGGADTQYF
TRBJ2-7	NA	TRBV11-2	TRBD1	TGTGCCAGCAGCTTAGAGGGACAGGGGTACTACGAGCAGTACTTC	CASSLEGQGYYEQYF
TRBJ2-7	few	TRBV19	NA	TGTGCCAGTTATGACCCGGAAGACACCTTGCAGTACTTC	CASYDPEDTLQYF
TRBJ1-5	NA	TRBV3-1/TRBV3-2	TRBD1	TGTGCCAGCAGCCTCTCCGGGACAGGGGACACCGGGGATCAGCCCCAGCATTTT	CASSLSGTGDTGDQPQHF
TRBJ1-5	NA	TRBV25-1	NA	TGTGCCAGCCCCTGCCCGGATGGGGGGGATCAGCCCCAGCATTTT	CASPCPDGGDQPQHF
TRBJ2-5	NA	TRBV28	NA	TGTGCCAGCAGCACTAGAGGCCCGCTCAAAGAGACCCAGTACTTC	CASSTRGPLKETQYF
TRBJ2-7	NA	TRBV20-1	TRBD1	TGCAGTGCTAGTGGATTGAGAGGGGGCTGGGGGGAGCAGTACTTC	CSASGLRGGWGEQYF